This is a list of T cell receptor beta chains from one sample in a study of blood T cell repertoires in COVID-19. TCRdb keeps only in-frame clones here, not all; method: immunoSEQ multiplex PCR. The sample lists more than 75,000 clones; about 88% were seen once. Source material: peripheral blood. The receptor source for this set is a man of 80 years or more with active or convalescent COVID-19. Each CDR3 is given with its conserved first and last residue. The D gene is left open where the match is weak. Clone size appears in some rows only: once, few, many, or a class for an expanded clone.

v_gene	abundance	len	j_gene	d_gene	CDR3nt	CDR3aa
TRBV11-3	NA	8	TRBJ2-5	NA	TGTGCCCCTTCGTCGAGGAACTTC	CAPSSRNF
TRBV19	NA	12	TRBJ2-7	NA	TGTGCCAGTAGTACCCCAGGATACGAGCAGTACTTC	CASSTPGYEQYF
TRBV29-1	NA	14	TRBJ1-5	TRBD1	TGCAGCGTTTGGGACAGGGGGCGAAATCAGCCCCAGCATTTT	CSVWDRGRNQPQHF
TRBV10-2	NA	14	TRBJ2-7	NA	TGCGCCAGCAAGATAGCGGAGAGCTCCTACGAGCAGTACTTC	CASKIAESSYEQYF
TRBV30	NA	13	TRBJ1-6	NA	TGTGCCTGGAGTGTGGCAGGGGATTCACCCCTCCACTTT	CAWSVAGDSPLHF
TRBV28	NA	15	TRBJ2-3	TRBD1	TGTGCCAGCAGTGGATCCGGGACAGGACTCGGTACGCAGTATTTT	CASSGSGTGLGTQYF
TRBV5-4	NA	16	TRBJ1-2	NA	TGTGCCAGCAGCTTGGCCCGGGGGACGGCGTATTATGGCTACACCTTC	CASSLARGTAYYGYTF
TRBV7-9	NA	15	TRBJ1-6	TRBD1	TGTGCCAGCAGCTTCGGGACAGGGGTTAATTCACCCCTCCACTTT	CASSFGTGVNSPLHF
TRBV6-2/TRBV6-3	NA	15	TRBJ2-7	NA	TGTGCCAGCAGTTACCTTTACAGGAAGGATCTCGAGCAGTACTTC	CASSYLYRKDLEQYF
TRBV5-6	few	16	TRBJ1-1	TRBD1	TGTGCCAGCAGCGTCCGGGACAGGGTATCTAACACTGAAGCTTTCTTT	CASSVRDRVSNTEAFF
TRBV24-1	NA	15	TRBJ2-5	TRBD1	TGTGCCACCAGTGACCCAACAGGGGTAGGAGAGACCCAGTACTTC	CATSDPTGVGETQYF
TRBV15	NA	15	TRBJ2-7	TRBD1	TGTGCCACCAGCAGAGCCGGGACAGAAAAATACGAGCAGTACTTC	CATSRAGTEKYEQYF
TRBV7-6	NA	16	TRBJ1-2	NA	TGTGCCAGCAGCTTAGGTTCAGGGTTGAGTAACTATGGCTACACCTTC	CASSLGSGLSNYGYTF
TRBV11-2	NA	15	TRBJ1-4	TRBD1	TGTGCCAGCACCTGGACAGGTGCAACTAATGAAAAACTGTTTTTT	CASTWTGATNEKLFF
TRBV27	NA	18	TRBJ2-1	TRBD2	TGTGCCAGCAGTTTGAGTTCTAGCGGGAGGTACTCCTACAATGAGCAGTTCTTC	CASSLSSSGRYSYNEQFF
TRBV19	NA	13	TRBJ1-2	NA	TGTGCCAGCTCGGACATGCTGAACTATGGCTACACCTTC	CASSDMLNYGYTF
TRBV4-1	NA	15	TRBJ2-3	TRBD2	TGCGCCAGCAGCCAAGTACTAGCGGTCACAGATACGCAGTATTTT	CASSQVLAVTDTQYF
TRBV7-2	NA	14	TRBJ1-1	TRBD1	TGTGCCAGCAGCGCGGGGACAGCTGGGACTGAAGCTTTCTTT	CASSAGTAGTEAFF
TRBV7-2	NA	16	TRBJ1-4	NA	TGTGCCAGCAGCTTAGCGTGGGCAGGGTTAGGTGAAAAACTGTTTTTT	CASSLAWAGLGEKLFF
TRBV5-1	NA	13	TRBJ1-1	NA	TGCGCCAGCAGCTTCCGGGACTCCGGAGAAGCTTTCTTT	CASSFRDSGEAFF
TRBV11-2	NA	15	TRBJ2-7	NA	TGTGCCAGCAGCTTTCCCGTCGGAGGAGTCCACGAGCAGTACTTC	CASSFPVGGVHEQYF
TRBV28	NA	15	TRBJ1-4	NA	TGTGCCAGCGGGCCTTCGGGGTTTACTAATGAAAAACTGTTTTTT	CASGPSGFTNEKLFF
TRBV18	NA	16	TRBJ2-3	TRBD2	TGTGCCAGCTCACCAATGCTAGCGGGGGCCACAGATACGCAGTATTTT	CASSPMLAGATDTQYF
TRBV3-1/TRBV3-2	few	13	TRBJ1-1	NA	TGTGCCAGCAGCCAATTCCGGAACACTGAAGCTTTCTTT	CASSQFRNTEAFF
TRBV18	NA	15	TRBJ2-4	NA	TGTGCCAGCTCCCCTCGGCGGGGCTCCAAAAACATTCAGTACTTC	CASSPRRGSKNIQYF
TRBV5-1	once	15	TRBJ1-6	NA	TGCGCCAGCAGCTTGGAGTCAGGGCGGGAATCACCCCTCCACTTT	CASSLESGRESPLHF
TRBV4-2	NA	15	TRBJ2-5	NA	TGTGCCAGCAGCCAAGCTTCGGGGATCGGGGAGACCCAGTACTTC	CASSQASGIGETQYF
TRBV12-3/TRBV12-4	few	13	TRBJ1-5	TRBD1	TGTGCCAGCAGATCGGACAGGGATCAGCCCCAGCATTTT	CASRSDRDQPQHF
TRBV4-1	NA	17	TRBJ2-3	TRBD2	TGCGCCAGCAGCCAAGGAGATAGCGGGAGGCAAACAGATACGCAGTATTTT	CASSQGDSGRQTDTQYF
TRBV29-1	NA	12	TRBJ2-5	NA	TGCAGCGTTGGGCGGGTTGAGGAGACCCAGTACTTC	CSVGRVEETQYF
TRBV11-2	NA	16	TRBJ2-1	TRBD2	TGTGCCAGCAGCTTAGAGATGGGCGGGAGTTGGATTGAGCAGTTCTTC	CASSLEMGGSWIEQFF
TRBV5-1	NA	15	TRBJ1-3	TRBD1	TGCGCCAGCAGCGGGGGGACAGCCTCTGGAAACACCATATATTTT	CASSGGTASGNTIYF
TRBV28	NA	11	TRBJ2-7	NA	TGTGCCAGCAGTCCCTTATACGAGCAGTACTTC	CASSPLYEQYF
TRBV9	NA	14	TRBJ2-7	TRBD1	TGTGCCAGCAGCGTAGGACAGGGGGTCTACGAGCAGTACTTC	CASSVGQGVYEQYF
TRBV5-8	NA	14	TRBJ1-1	NA	TGTGCCAGCAGCCCAGATGGGGGCCGAACTGAAGCTTTCTTT	CASSPDGGRTEAFF
TRBV5-1	NA	15	TRBJ2-3	TRBD2	TGCGCCAGCAGCCTGTCGGGGGGTGCCACAGATACGCAGTATTTT	CASSLSGGATDTQYF
TRBV4-1	NA	14	TRBJ2-2	NA	TGCGCCAGCAGCCATCCAGGATCCACCGGGGAGCTGTTTTTT	CASSHPGSTGELFF
TRBV4-3	NA	15	TRBJ1-2	NA	TGCGCCAGCAGCCAAGATCCGACAGGAGGCTATGGCTACACCTTC	CASSQDPTGGYGYTF
TRBV7-2	NA	14	TRBJ2-7	TRBD2	TGTGCCAGCAGCTCCCTACTAGCGGTTTACGAGCAGTACTTC	CASSSLLAVYEQYF
TRBV4-3	NA	19	TRBJ1-4	NA	TGCGCCAGCAGCCACATAATAACAGGGTCCAACTGGGCGAAGGAAAAACTGTTTTTT	CASSHIITGSNWAKEKLFF
TRBV10-3	NA	16	TRBJ2-1	TRBD2	TGTGCCATCACTCGAGCGGGAGGCAGCTCCTACAATGAGCAGTTCTTC	CAITRAGGSSYNEQFF
TRBV5-1	NA	15	TRBJ2-3	TRBD1	TGCGCCAGCAGCTCGACAGGGGGCGCCTCAGATACGCAGTATTTT	CASSSTGGASDTQYF
TRBV19	NA	14	TRBJ1-5	TRBD1	TGTGCCAGTAAAAGGGACAGGGGCAATCAGCCCCAGCATTTT	CASKRDRGNQPQHF
TRBV21-1	NA	16	TRBJ1-1	NA	TGTGCCAGCAGCAAACACGGGGGTCGGGTTATTACTGAAGCTTTCTTT	CASSKHGGRVITEAFF
TRBV10-3	NA	12	TRBJ1-3	NA	TGTGCCATCAGTGAACAGGGATACACCATATATTTT	CAISEQGYTIYF
TRBV30	NA	13	TRBJ1-5	NA	TGTGCCTGGAGTGGGCGCGGGAATCAGCCCCAGCATTTT	CAWSGRGNQPQHF
TRBV5-1	NA	12	TRBJ2-1	NA	TGCGCCAGCAGCATACTAGGGGGTGAGCAGTTCTTC	CASSILGGEQFF
TRBV19	once	14	TRBJ2-5	NA	TGTGCCAGTAGCAGACGGGATATTCAAGAGACCCAGTACTTC	CASSRRDIQETQYF
TRBV5-5	NA	19	TRBJ1-4	NA	TGTGCCAGCAGCCTTACTATTAGGCCCGTCGGGGCGGGGAATGAAAAACTGTTTTTT	CASSLTIRPVGAGNEKLFF
TRBV3-1/TRBV3-2	NA	14	TRBJ1-1	NA	TGTGCCAGCAGCCCACCGAGAGGCCGCACTGAAGCTTTCTTT	CASSPPRGRTEAFF